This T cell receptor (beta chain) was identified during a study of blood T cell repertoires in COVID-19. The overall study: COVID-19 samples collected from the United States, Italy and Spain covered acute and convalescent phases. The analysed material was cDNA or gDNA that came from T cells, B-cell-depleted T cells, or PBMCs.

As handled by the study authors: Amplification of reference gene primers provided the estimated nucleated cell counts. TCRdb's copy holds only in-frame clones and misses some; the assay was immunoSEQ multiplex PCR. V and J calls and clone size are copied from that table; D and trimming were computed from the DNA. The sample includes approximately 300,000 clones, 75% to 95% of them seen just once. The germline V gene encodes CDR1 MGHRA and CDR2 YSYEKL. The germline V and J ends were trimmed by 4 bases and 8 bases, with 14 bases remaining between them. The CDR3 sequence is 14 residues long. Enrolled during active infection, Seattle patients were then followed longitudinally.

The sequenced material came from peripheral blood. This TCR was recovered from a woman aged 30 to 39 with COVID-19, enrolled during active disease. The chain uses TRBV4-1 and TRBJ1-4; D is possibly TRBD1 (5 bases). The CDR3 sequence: CASSPRRAGEKLFF. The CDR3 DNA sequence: TGCGCCAGCAGCCCGAGAAGGGCAGGGGAAAAACTGTTTTTT.